The T cell receptor (beta chain) under discussion was sequenced for a study of human T cells and chemical hapten exposure. Study-wide background: DPC (0.01%) was patch tested on the upper back and read at 6 days. The patients were mostly female; they had alopecia areata, totalis or universalis.

Library construction involved attaching unique molecular identifiers to individual cDNA molecules, which allowed quantitative, reproducible TCR counting. Using its own MiXCR run on the RACE reads, TCRdb lists one record per CDR3 protein. The profile shows roughly 97,000 distinct CDR3 sequences, 27% of them singletons. Time point meaning: patch test 3, about 24 weeks after DPC sensitization. Noted treatment: therapeutic diphenylcyclopropenone sensitization with weekly scalp DPC. Participating donors were patients with alopecia, aged 18 to 70 years, considered appropriate candidates for DPC. This clonotype was picked up a small number of times. Specimen: whole blood, collected in connection with sensitization to the hapten diphenylcyclopropenone (DPC). The origin of this receptor is a man aged 35-49 years with alopecia areata. Some clones in this sample may be carry-over from other donors' samples.

The CDR3 loop is CASSTEGFNQPQHF. The DNA for the CDR3 is TGTGCCAGCTCGACGGAGGGGTTCAATCAGCCCCAGCATTTT. V gene TRBV2 combines with J gene TRBJ1-5, with D tentatively TRBD1 (5 bases). V was pared by 8 bases and J by 3 bases, with 14 bases between. Germline values: CDR1 SNHLY, CDR2 FYNNEI. The length of the CDR3 is 14 residues.